This T cell receptor beta chain was retrieved from a study of shared clonotypes between healthy human individuals. With respect to this clone: Within the sample, other DNA sequences also encode this same CDR3.

Some clones are missing from TCRdb's copy, which holds only in-frame ones; the method was immunoSEQ multiplex PCR. The table includes fewer than 800,000 clones, 90% to 95% detected once. The naive CD8 fraction comprised CD45RO-negative cells positively selected for CCR7 and excluded terminally differentiated effector memory CD45RA+ cells. The CDR3 covers 13 residues. Germline loops: CDR1 MNHNY, CDR2 SVGAGI (reference sequence). Trimming took 6 bases from V and 1 from J, leaving 10 bases between them. Input material: naive CD8+ T cells sorted from blood. This chain links TRBV6-6 with TRBJ2-7; D gene uncertain. The receptor comes from a man younger than 40 in good health. Here the CDR3 reads CASSPTGSYEQYF. The CDR3 DNA reads TGTGCCAGCAGCCCGACGGGTTCCTACGAGCAGTACTTC.